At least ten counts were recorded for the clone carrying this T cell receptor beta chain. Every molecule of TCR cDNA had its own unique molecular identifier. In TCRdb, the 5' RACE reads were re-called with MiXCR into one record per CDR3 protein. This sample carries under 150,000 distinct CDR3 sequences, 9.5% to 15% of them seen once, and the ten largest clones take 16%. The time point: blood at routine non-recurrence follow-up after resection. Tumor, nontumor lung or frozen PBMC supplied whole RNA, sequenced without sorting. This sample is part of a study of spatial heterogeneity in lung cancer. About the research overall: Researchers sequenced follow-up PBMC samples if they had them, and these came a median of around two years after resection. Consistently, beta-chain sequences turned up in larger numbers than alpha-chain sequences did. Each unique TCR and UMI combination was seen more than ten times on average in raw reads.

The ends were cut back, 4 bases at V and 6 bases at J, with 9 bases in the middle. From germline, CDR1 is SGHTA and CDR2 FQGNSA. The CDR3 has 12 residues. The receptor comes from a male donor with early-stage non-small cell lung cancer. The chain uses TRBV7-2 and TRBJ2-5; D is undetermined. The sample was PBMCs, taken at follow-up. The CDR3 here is CASSSLGKTQYF. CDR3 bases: TGTGCCAGCAGCTCGCTTGGGAAGACCCAGTACTTC.